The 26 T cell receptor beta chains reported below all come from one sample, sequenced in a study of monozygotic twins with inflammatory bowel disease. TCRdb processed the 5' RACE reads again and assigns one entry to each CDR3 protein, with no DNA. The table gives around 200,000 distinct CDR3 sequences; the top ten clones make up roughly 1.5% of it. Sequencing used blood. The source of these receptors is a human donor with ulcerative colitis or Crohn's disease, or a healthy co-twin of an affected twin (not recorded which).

CDR3 amino acids: CASSPGIAGVLQETQYF. The chain employs TRBV18 and TRBJ2-5; TCRdb names TRBD2, which stays unverified in the absence of DNA. This CDR3 region has 17 residues. CDR1 is KGHSH and CDR2 is LQKENI in the germline V gene.

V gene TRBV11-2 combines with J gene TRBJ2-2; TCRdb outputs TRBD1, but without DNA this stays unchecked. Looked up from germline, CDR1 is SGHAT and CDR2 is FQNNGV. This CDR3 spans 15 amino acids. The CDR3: CASSRGGASTGELFF.

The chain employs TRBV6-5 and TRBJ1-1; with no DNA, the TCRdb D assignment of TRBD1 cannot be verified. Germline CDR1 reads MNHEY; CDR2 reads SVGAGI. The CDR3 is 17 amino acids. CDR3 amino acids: CASSYSPTGKLNTEAFF.

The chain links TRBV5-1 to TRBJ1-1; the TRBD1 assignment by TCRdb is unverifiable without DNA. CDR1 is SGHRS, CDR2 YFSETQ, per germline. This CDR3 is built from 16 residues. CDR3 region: CASSLGVDWGYTEAFF.

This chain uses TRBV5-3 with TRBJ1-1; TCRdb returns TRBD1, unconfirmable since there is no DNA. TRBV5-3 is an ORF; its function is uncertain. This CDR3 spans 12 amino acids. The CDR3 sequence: CARSRGRPRAFF.

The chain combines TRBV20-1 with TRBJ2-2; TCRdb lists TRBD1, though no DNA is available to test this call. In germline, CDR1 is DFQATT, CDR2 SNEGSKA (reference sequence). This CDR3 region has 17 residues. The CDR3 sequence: CSARIRGRGINTGELFF.

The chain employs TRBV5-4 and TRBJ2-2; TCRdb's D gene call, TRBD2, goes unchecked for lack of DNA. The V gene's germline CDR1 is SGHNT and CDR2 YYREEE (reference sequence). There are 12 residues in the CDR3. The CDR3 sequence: CATIERTGELFF.

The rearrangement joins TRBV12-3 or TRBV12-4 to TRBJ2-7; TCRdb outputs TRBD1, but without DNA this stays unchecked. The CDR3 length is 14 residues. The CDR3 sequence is CASTPGTLSYEQYF.

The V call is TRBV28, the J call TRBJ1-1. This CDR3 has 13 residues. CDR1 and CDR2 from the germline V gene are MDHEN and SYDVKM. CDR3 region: CASRATLNTEAFF.

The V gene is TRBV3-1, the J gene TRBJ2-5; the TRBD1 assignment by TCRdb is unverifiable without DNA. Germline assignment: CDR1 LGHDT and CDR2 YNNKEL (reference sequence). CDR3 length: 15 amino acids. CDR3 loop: CASRPSPDRRETQYF.

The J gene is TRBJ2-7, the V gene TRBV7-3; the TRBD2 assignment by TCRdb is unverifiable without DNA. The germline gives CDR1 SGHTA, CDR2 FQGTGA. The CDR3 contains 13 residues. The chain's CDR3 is CASSFSGADEQYF.

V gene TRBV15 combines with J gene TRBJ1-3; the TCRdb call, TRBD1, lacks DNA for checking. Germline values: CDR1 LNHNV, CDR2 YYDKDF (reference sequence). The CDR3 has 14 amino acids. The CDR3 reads CATSRYREHDTIYF.

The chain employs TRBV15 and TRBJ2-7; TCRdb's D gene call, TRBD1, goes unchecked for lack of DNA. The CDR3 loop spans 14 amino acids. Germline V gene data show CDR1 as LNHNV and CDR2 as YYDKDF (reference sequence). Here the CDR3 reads CATSTGGSVYEQYF. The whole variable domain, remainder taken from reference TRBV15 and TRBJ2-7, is DAMVIQNPRYQVTQFGKPVTLSCSQTLNHNVMYWYQQKSSQAPKLLFHYYDKDFNNEADTPDNFQSRRPNTSFCFLDIRSPGLGDTAMYLCATSTGGSVYEQYFGPGTRLTVT.

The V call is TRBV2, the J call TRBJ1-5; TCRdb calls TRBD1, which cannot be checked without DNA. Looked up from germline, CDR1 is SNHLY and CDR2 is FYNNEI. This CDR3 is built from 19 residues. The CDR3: CASSVDGTGRKISNQPQHF.

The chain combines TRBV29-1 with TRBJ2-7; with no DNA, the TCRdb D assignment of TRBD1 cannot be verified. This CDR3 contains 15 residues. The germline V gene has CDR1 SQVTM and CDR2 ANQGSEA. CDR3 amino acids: CSVQKPGQGQGEHYF.

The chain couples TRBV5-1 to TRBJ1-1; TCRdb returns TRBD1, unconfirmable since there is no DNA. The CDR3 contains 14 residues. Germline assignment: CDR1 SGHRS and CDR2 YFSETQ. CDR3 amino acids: CASSLAPGSTEAFF. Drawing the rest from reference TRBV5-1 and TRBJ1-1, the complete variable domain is KAGVTQTPRYLIKTRGQQVTLSCSPISGHRSVSWYQQTPGQGLQFLFEYFSETQRNKGNFPGRFSGRQFSNSRSEMNVSTLELGDSALYLCASSLAPGSTEAFFGQGTRLTVV.

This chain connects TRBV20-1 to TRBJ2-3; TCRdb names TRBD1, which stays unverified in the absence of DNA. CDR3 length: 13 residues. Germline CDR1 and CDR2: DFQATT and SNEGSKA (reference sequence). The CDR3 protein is CSASGRATDTQYF.

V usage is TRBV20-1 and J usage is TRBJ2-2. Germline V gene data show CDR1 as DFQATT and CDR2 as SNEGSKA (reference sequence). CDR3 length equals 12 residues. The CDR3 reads CSAAYYTGELFF.

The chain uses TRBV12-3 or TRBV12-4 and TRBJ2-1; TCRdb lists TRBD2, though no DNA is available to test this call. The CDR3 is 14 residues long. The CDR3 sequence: CASSPYGLAVEQFF.

CDR3 in amino acids: CAISGGSGANVLTF. The chain combines TRBV10-1 with TRBJ2-6. The CDR3 contains 14 residues. Germline V gene sequence: CDR1 WNHNN, CDR2 SYGVQD (reference sequence).

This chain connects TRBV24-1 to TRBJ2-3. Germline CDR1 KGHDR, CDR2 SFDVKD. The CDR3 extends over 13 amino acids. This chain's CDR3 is CATSDNNSDTQYF.

CDR3 sequence reads: CASSAPRSSYNEQFF. The chain has TRBV13 and TRBJ2-1; TCRdb picks TRBD1, but there is no DNA to check that call. The CDR3 totals 15 residues. Germline-derived CDR1 and CDR2 are PRHDT and FYEKMQ (reference sequence).

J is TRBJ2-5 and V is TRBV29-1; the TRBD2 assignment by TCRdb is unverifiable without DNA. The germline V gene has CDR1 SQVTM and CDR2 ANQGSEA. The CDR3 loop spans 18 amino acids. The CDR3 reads CSVEEHPGLAGLKETQYF.

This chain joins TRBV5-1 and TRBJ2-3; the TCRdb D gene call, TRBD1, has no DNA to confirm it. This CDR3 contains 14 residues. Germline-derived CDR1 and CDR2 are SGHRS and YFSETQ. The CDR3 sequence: CASSNGGATDTQYF.

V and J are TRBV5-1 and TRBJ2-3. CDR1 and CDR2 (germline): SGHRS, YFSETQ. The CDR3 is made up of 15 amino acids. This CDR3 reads CASSLSIGTTDTQYF.

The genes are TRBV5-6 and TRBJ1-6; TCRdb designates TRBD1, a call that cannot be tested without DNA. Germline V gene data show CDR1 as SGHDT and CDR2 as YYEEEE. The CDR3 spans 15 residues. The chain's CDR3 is CASSYTGRLNSPLHF.